These 29 T cell receptor beta chains share one sample of origin, sequenced in a study of cytomegalovirus exposure and HLA in healthy donors. PCR amplification relied on 60 Vbeta primers (plus 13 Jbeta primers). Only in-frame clones appear in the TCRdb table, and some are missing; sequencing was by immunoSEQ multiplex PCR. The sample carries roughly 200,000 clones, about four fifths recorded once. What was sequenced was PBMCs. Receptors were obtained from a woman aged 18-30 years in good health and CMV-seronegative.

The chain is built from TRBV27 and TRBJ2-3, with 7 bases lining up with TRBD2. The germline V gene has CDR1 MNHEY and CDR2 SMNVEV (reference sequence). J gave up 6 bases and V 5 bases, and 20 bases lay outside the gene matches. The length of the CDR3 is 18 residues. CDR3 sequence: CASSLGSRREGLTDTQYF. CDR3 coding DNA: TGTGCCAGCAGTCTCGGGAGTAGAAGGGAGGGCCTTACTGATACGCAGTATTTT.

This clone is a singleton in its sample. The chain links TRBV7-2 to TRBJ2-4, with TRBD2 as a possible D gene (5 bases). This CDR3 comprises 15 residues. V shed 5 bases and J shed 8 bases, with 19 bases lying between them. CDR1 is SGHTA and CDR2 is FQGNSA in the germline V gene. This CDR3 is CASSPRGSPEDIQYF. The CDR3 coding sequence is TGTGCCAGCAGCCCAAGAGGGTCCCCAGAGGACATTCAGTACTTC. Complete variable domain (other parts from reference TRBV7-2 and TRBJ2-4): GAGVSQSPSNKVTEKGKDVELRCDPISGHTALYWYRQSLGQGLEFLIYFQGNSAPDKSGLPSDRFSAERTGGSVSTLTIQRTQQEDSAVYLCASSPRGSPEDIQYFGAGTRLSVL.

The rearrangement links TRBV19 to TRBJ2-3; D might be TRBD1 (6 bases). The germline CDR1 and CDR2 sequences are LNHDA and SQIVND (reference sequence). Trimming stripped 4 bases from V and 2 bases from J, with 13 bases between. This CDR3 is 15 amino acids long. The CDR3 reads CASSTTGLYTDTQYF. DNA of the CDR3: TGTGCCAGTAGTACTACAGGGTTGTACACAGATACGCAGTATTTT. Variable domain in full (rest from reference TRBV19 and TRBJ2-3): DGGITQSPKYLFRKEGQNVTLSCEQNLNHDAMYWYRQDPGQGLRLIYYSQIVNDFQKGDIAEGYSVSREKKESFPLTVTSAQKNPTAFYLCASSTTGLYTDTQYFGPGTRLTVL.

This rearrangement joins TRBV7-9 to TRBJ1-3; tentatively, D is TRBD1 (6 bases). There are 16 residues in the CDR3. Germline V gene sequence: CDR1 SEHNR, CDR2 FQNEAQ (reference sequence). The V gene lost 1 base and the J gene lost 0 bases, with 10 bases spanning the gap. CDR3 DNA: TGTGCCAGCAGCTTAGTAACAGGGTACTCTGGAAACACCATATATTTT. As protein: CASSLVTGYSGNTIYF.

This clone has just one count. CDR3 sequence: CASRSKGERGETQYF. The CDR3 DNA reads as TGTGCCAGCAGATCCAAGGGGGAGCGAGGCGAGACCCAGTACTTC. V is TRBV7-2 and J is TRBJ2-5; a possible D gene is TRBD1 (6 bases). The CDR3 is made up of 15 amino acids. Germline V gives CDR1 SGHTA, CDR2 FQGNSA. V shed 6 bases and J shed 5 bases, with 19 bases lying between them. The full variable domain, in which reference TRBV7-2 and TRBJ2-5 provide the parts outside the CDR3, is GAGVSQSPSNKVTEKGKDVELRCDPISGHTALYWYRQSLGQGLEFLIYFQGNSAPDKSGLPSDRFSAERTGGSVSTLTIQRTQQEDSAVYLCASRSKGERGETQYFGPGTRLLVL.

This rearrangement joins TRBV27 to TRBJ2-2; 13 positions match TRBD2. J gave up 5 bases and V 3 bases, and 9 bases lay outside the gene matches. Germline CDR1 reads MNHEY; CDR2 reads SMNVEV (reference sequence). CDR3 size: 18 residues. CDR3 DNA: TGTGCCAGCAGTTTGTTAGTTGGACTAGCGGGGGCGACCGGGGAGCTGTTTTTT. Protein product: CASSLLVGLAGATGELFF.

The chain carries TRBV18 and TRBJ1-3; 8 bases map to TRBD1. CDR1 KGHSH and CDR2 LQKENI come from the germline V gene. V lost 1 base to trimming and J lost 4 bases; unmatched junction nucleotides: 6. The CDR3 is made up of 16 amino acids. The CDR3 DNA reads TGTGCCAGCTCACCACGGGACAGGCGAGACGGAAACACCATATATTTT. It encodes CASSPRDRRDGNTIYF.

A word on this clone: Germline is not matched at one junction end, which may reflect a read error. The chain is built from TRBV5-4 and TRBJ1-2; D is perhaps TRBD1 (6 bases). CDR1 is SGHNT, CDR2 YYREEE, per germline (reference sequence). The CDR3 length is 13 residues. As DNA, the CDR3 is TGTGCCAGCAGCTTGTCATATCGGGACACCCAATCCTTC. Residues: CASSLSYRDTQSF.

The chain recombines TRBV27 with TRBJ1-5, with 9 bases fitting TRBD1. This CDR3 has 16 residues. Germline trimming cut 5 bases from V and 5 bases from J; bases unmatched to any gene: 10. Germline V gene sequence: CDR1 MNHEY, CDR2 SMNVEV (reference sequence). The CDR3 is CASSPYRQGGDQPQHF. The DNA of the CDR3 is TGTGCCAGCAGTCCCTACCGACAGGGGGGTGATCAGCCCCAGCATTTT.

This clone came up a few times. The chain employs TRBV6-5 and TRBJ1-1; 8 bases are shared with TRBD1. Germline V gives CDR1 MNHEY, CDR2 SVGAGI. The ends lost 8 bases at V and 0 bases at J; junction bases unmatched: 8. There are 15 residues in the CDR3. The CDR3 spells CASGPGTGMNTEAFF. The CDR3 region has the DNA TGTGCCAGCGGCCCCGGGACAGGAATGAACACTGAAGCTTTCTTT.

The chain recombines TRBV27 with TRBJ2-5, with D possibly TRBD2 on 5 matching bases. Germline values: CDR1 MNHEY, CDR2 SMNVEV (reference sequence). The ends were cut back, 0 bases at V and 1 base at J, with 24 bases in the middle. CDR3 length: 20 amino acids. The CDR3, as DNA: TGTGCCAGCAGTTTATCGTTTAAGGAGGAGACTACGACACGCCAAGAGACCCAGTACTTC. Residues: CASSLSFKEETTTRQETQYF.

This chain connects TRBV28 to TRBJ2-1, with 8 bases identical to TRBD2. The V gene end was trimmed by 5 bases and the J gene end by 4 bases; junction bases not matched to a gene: 1. The CDR3 is made up of 13 amino acids. Germline CDR1 is MDHEN and CDR2 is SYDVKM. CDR3 sequence (DNA): TGTGCCAGCAGTGGGACTAGTTACAATGAGCAGTTCTTC. It is translated as CASSGTSYNEQFF.

The chain links TRBV9 to TRBJ1-1; 7 nucleotides agree with TRBD1. Per germline, CDR1 SGDLS and CDR2 YYNGEE. The CDR3 consists of 15 residues. The J segment lost 6 bases and the V segment lost 4 bases, leaving 12 bases of the junction unmatched. For the CDR3, the DNA is TGTGCCAGCAGCCCCCAGGGGGATCTAGATCCTGAAGCTTTCTTT. It translates to CASSPQGDLDPEAFF.

The chain is built from TRBV28 and TRBJ1-5; D might be TRBD1 (6 bases). The CDR3 has 15 amino acids. V shed 5 bases and J shed 2 bases, with 13 bases lying between them. Germline loops: CDR1 MDHEN, CDR2 SYDVKM. CDR3 DNA: TGTGCCAGCAGTAACAGGGAGTTGGGCAATCAGCCCCAGCATTTT. It translates to CASSNRELGNQPQHF.

The chain carries TRBV28 and TRBJ2-7; no clear D gene. The germline V gene has CDR1 MDHEN and CDR2 SYDVKM. Deletions cut 2 bases from V and 5 bases from J, with 7 bases between. CDR3 length: 12 amino acids. This CDR3 is CASSLRSNEQYF. The CDR3 nucleotides are TGTGCCAGCAGTTTACGCTCTAACGAGCAGTACTTC.

V gene TRBV19 combines with J gene TRBJ2-7; 14 nucleotides match TRBD2. The germline gives CDR1 LNHDA, CDR2 SQIVND (reference sequence). V lost 5 bases to trimming and J lost 2 bases; unmatched junction nucleotides: 11. CDR3 size: 18 residues. CDR3 DNA sequence: TGTGCCAGTAGTCCAGGGACTAGCGGGAGCCGTGCCCCCTACGAGCAGTACGTC. It is translated as CASSPGTSGSRAPYEQYV.

The chain is built from TRBV4-3 and TRBJ1-1; 7 bases align to TRBD1. CDR1 LGHNA and CDR2 YSLEER come from the germline V gene. The junction had 16 bases not matched to a gene; V was cut back by 3 bases and J by 3 bases. The CDR3 runs to 18 residues. The CDR3, as DNA: TGCGCCAGCAGCCAGGCCCGGGTCAGGGGGATGGTGTACACTGAAGCTTTCTTT. Amino acid sequence: CASSQARVRGMVYTEAFF.

CDR3 nucleotides: TGTGCCAGCAGCAAGACTAGCGGGAGGGCGAATGAGCAGTTCTTC. Protein sequence: CASSKTSGRANEQFF. The rearrangement links TRBV7-2 to TRBJ2-1; 14 nucleotides match TRBD2. The CDR3 sequence is 15 residues long. J was trimmed by 7 bases and V by 5 bases; bases with no gene match: 4. Looked up from germline, CDR1 is SGHTA and CDR2 is FQGNSA.

V gene TRBV7-9 combines with J gene TRBJ2-5; TRBD2 matches 10 bases. Germline values: CDR1 SEHNR, CDR2 FQNEAQ (reference sequence). With 0 bases clipped from V and 3 bases from J, the junction kept 1 base outside the gene matches. There are 15 residues in the CDR3. CDR3 DNA: TGTGCCAGCAGCTTAGCCAGCGGGAGGGAAGAGACCCAGTACTTC. It translates to CASSLASGREETQYF. The variable domain in full, with the rest retrieved from reference TRBV7-9 and TRBJ2-5, is DTGVSQNPRHKITKRGQNVTFRCDPISEHNRLYWYRQTLGQGPEFLTYFQNEAQLEKSRLLSDRFSAERPKGSFSTLEIQRTEQGDSAMYLCASSLASGREETQYFGPGTRLLVL.

The V gene is TRBV18, the J gene TRBJ2-3, with D unclear. Germline CDR1 reads KGHSH; CDR2 reads LQKENI. The ends were cut back, 3 bases at V and 0 bases at J, with 4 bases in the middle. The CDR3 runs to 13 residues. The CDR3 coding sequence is TGTGCCAGCTCACCCGGGAGCACAGATACGCAGTATTTT. Translated, it gives CASSPGSTDTQYF.

The chain recombines TRBV18 with TRBJ1-1; D might be TRBD1 (5 bases). Per germline, CDR1 KGHSH and CDR2 LQKENI. Trimming stripped 4 bases from V and 7 bases from J, with 10 bases between. CDR3 length: 12 amino acids. CDR3 region: CASSRRQSEAFF. The DNA for the CDR3 is TGTGCCAGCTCACGCAGACAGAGTGAAGCTTTCTTT.

The chain combines TRBV30 with TRBJ2-2; 9 positions match TRBD2. The germline CDR1 and CDR2 sequences are GTSNPN and SVGIG (reference sequence). The ends lost 0 bases at V and 5 bases at J; junction bases unmatched: 19. The CDR3 extends over 20 amino acids. In DNA form, the CDR3 reads TGTGCCTGGAGTGTACGGGACTGGCGGGAGGGCCTAATATTGACCGGGGAGCTGTTTTTT. Translating gives CAWSVRDWREGLILTGELFF.

The chain has TRBV19 and TRBJ1-5; 7 nucleotides line up with TRBD1. V dropped 6 bases and J dropped 3; count of bases not matched to a gene: 8. The CDR3 is made up of 15 amino acids. CDR1 is LNHDA and CDR2 is SQIVND in the germline V gene (reference sequence). CDR3 sequence: CASSPRQGNNQPQHF. The CDR3 DNA reads TGTGCCAGTAGCCCAAGACAGGGTAACAATCAGCCCCAGCATTTT.

The sample holds one count of this clone. The rearrangement uses TRBV29-1 and TRBJ2-3; 11 bases are a match to TRBD2. CDR1 and CDR2 (germline): SQVTM, ANQGSEA. The CDR3 is 17 amino acids. J gave up 3 bases and V 7 bases, and 15 bases lay outside the gene matches. CDR3 protein: CSARGSGRALVTDTQYF. CDR3 in DNA: TGCAGCGCCCGGGGTAGCGGGAGGGCCCTCGTGACAGATACGCAGTATTTT.

This rearrangement joins TRBV10-1 to TRBJ2-1, with TRBD2 as a possible D gene (6 bases). The germline CDR1 and CDR2 sequences are WNHNN and SYGVQD (reference sequence). The CDR3 sequence is 14 residues long. Trimming took off 3 bases at V and 8 bases at J, with 14 bases between the two ends. CDR3 sequence (DNA): TGCGCCAGCAGTGATATGCGGGATCGGGATGAGCAGTTCTTC. As protein: CASSDMRDRDEQFF.

This clone was detected only a few times. The rearrangement uses TRBV5-6 and TRBJ1-2, with 10 positions matching TRBD1. This CDR3 is 13 amino acids long. Germline lookup yields CDR1 SGHDT and CDR2 YYEEEE. V lost 4 bases and J lost 6; bases outside the gene matches: 3. The CDR3 DNA follows: TGTGCCAGCAGCCTAGGACAGGGGGATGGCTACACCTTC. Residues: CASSLGQGDGYTF. Combining the CDR3 with reference TRBV5-6 and TRBJ1-2 gives the whole variable domain DAGVTQSPTHLIKTRGQQVTLRCSPKSGHDTVSWYQQALGQGPQFIFQYYEEEERQRGNFPDRFSGHQFPNYSSELNVNALLLGDSALYLCASSLGQGDGYTFGSGTRLTVV.

V is TRBV19 and J is TRBJ2-3, with 7 bases fitting TRBD1. The CDR3 spans 17 residues. Trimming cost V 3 bases and J 4 bases; bases outside gene matches: 13. Germline V CDR1 and CDR2: LNHDA, SQIVND (reference sequence). The CDR3 DNA reads as TGTGCCAGTAGTATGATCGACAGGGCCCGACCCCCAGATACGCAGTATTTT. It translates to CASSMIDRARPPDTQYF. Together with reference TRBV19 and TRBJ2-3, the CDR3 gives the full variable domain: DGGITQSPKYLFRKEGQNVTLSCEQNLNHDAMYWYRQDPGQGLRLIYYSQIVNDFQKGDIAEGYSVSREKKESFPLTVTSAQKNPTAFYLCASSMIDRARPPDTQYFGPGTRLTVL.

The chain recombines TRBV4-3 with TRBJ2-3; TRBD2 matches at 10 bases. The CDR3 covers 17 residues. The J segment lost 3 bases and the V segment lost 0 bases, leaving 6 bases of the junction unmatched. Per germline, CDR1 LGHNA and CDR2 YSLEER. The CDR3 region has the DNA TGCGCCAGCAGCCAAGAGCTAGCGGGAGTTCGGACAGATACGCAGTATTTT. This gives the protein CASSQELAGVRTDTQYF.

V usage is TRBV6-6 and J usage is TRBJ2-2; 15 positions agree with TRBD2. The CDR3 sequence is 15 residues long. V shed 6 bases and J 6 bases; nucleotides not matched to a gene: 2. From germline, CDR1 is MNHNY and CDR2 SVGAGI (reference sequence). The CDR3 coding sequence is TGTGCCAGCAGACGGACTAGCGGGAGGGCCGGGGAGCTGTTTTTT. It translates to CASRRTSGRAGELFF.